The 25 T cell receptor beta chains presented below share a single source sample, sequenced in a study of shared clonotypes between healthy human individuals (dated by TCRdb to the early 2020s). The library was generated by the immunoSEQ multiplex PCR assay. This is the immuneACCESS table as TCRdb keeps it, with only in-frame sequences that have V and J called. A part of the clones is gone; compared with another copy, unresolved V genes explain less than half, and the rest is unexplained. The sample table contains about half a million clones; only one count was recorded for approximately 80% of them. The ten largest clones represent 12% of the sample. Sequencing was carried out using PBMCs. The source of these receptors is a woman between 35 and 50 years old in good health. Some clones in this sample may be carry-over from other donors' samples.

The rearrangement uses TRBV6-5 and TRBJ2-7; D gene unclear. The CDR3 consists of 13 residues. Germline CDR1 reads MNHEY; CDR2 reads SVGAGI. Trimming removed 4 bases at V and 1 base at J, with 8 bases between. CDR3: CASSFRDSYEQYF. DNA of the CDR3: TGTGCCAGCAGTTTTAGGGATTCCTACGAGCAGTACTTC.

CDR3 nucleotides: TGTGCCAGCAGGACTAGCGGGGTCGCGAACACCGGGGAGCTGTTTTTT. Protein product: CASRTSGVANTGELFF. This chain links TRBV6-4 with TRBJ2-2, with 11 bases lining up with TRBD2. The J segment lost 0 bases and the V segment lost 6 bases, leaving 3 bases of the junction unmatched. There are 16 residues in the CDR3. Germline CDR1 reads MRHNA; CDR2 reads SNTAGT.

V gene TRBV30 combines with J gene TRBJ2-7, with 9 positions matching TRBD1. This CDR3 spans 14 amino acids. Germline V lookup: CDR1 GTSNPN, CDR2 SVGIG (reference sequence). The V gene end was trimmed by 3 bases and the J gene end by 5 bases; junction bases not matched to a gene: 8. CDR3 loop: CAWRPDRGFHEQYF. The DNA for the CDR3 is TGTGCCTGGAGGCCGGACAGGGGATTCCACGAGCAGTACTTC.

The genes are TRBV28 and TRBJ1-1; D remains ambiguous. From germline, CDR1 is MDHEN and CDR2 SYDVKM. The length of the CDR3 is 14 residues. Between the trimmed V and J ends, which lost 3 bases and 8 bases, there was a span of 16 bases. The CDR3: CASSFIKPRIEAFF. In DNA, the CDR3 is TGTGCCAGCAGTTTCATCAAGCCGAGGATAGAAGCTTTCTTT.

The chain has TRBV11-1 and TRBJ1-1; no definite D call. CDR1 is SGHAT, CDR2 FQDESV, per germline (reference sequence). V was shortened by 3 bases and J by 3 bases, with 8 bases between the two germline ends. This CDR3 spans 13 amino acids. The CDR3 DNA reads as TGTGCCAGCAGCTTGGAGGACTACACTGAAGCTTTCTTT. It codes for CASSLEDYTEAFF.

This clone was detected a few times. The DNA of the CDR3 is TGTGCCAGCAGCTCCCGACAGGGGTGGATCACTGAAGCTTTCTTT. Protein sequence: CASSSRQGWITEAFF. The genes are TRBV28 and TRBJ1-1; 8 positions agree with TRBD1. The germline CDR1 and CDR2 sequences are MDHEN and SYDVKM. Unmatched junction bases numbered 10, after V lost 6 bases and J lost 4 bases. This CDR3 comprises 15 residues.

This clone is a singleton in its sample. A read error is possible here, since a much larger clone lies one base away. V gene TRBV27 combines with J gene TRBJ2-7, with 10 positions matching TRBD2. Unmatched junction bases numbered 0, after V lost 4 bases and J lost 0 bases. CDR1 is MNHEY and CDR2 is SMNVEV in the germline V gene (reference sequence). This CDR3 is built from 14 residues. The CDR3 DNA is TGTGCCAGCAGTTGGACTAGCGGCTCCTACGAGCAGTACTTC. Protein sequence: CASSWTSGSYEQYF.

This rearrangement joins TRBV5-6 to TRBJ2-1; 8 nucleotides agree with TRBD2. V was clipped by 4 bases and J by 5 bases; unmatched bases: 2. This CDR3 is 13 amino acids long. CDR1 is SGHDT and CDR2 is YYEEEE in the germline V gene. The CDR3 here is CASSPGLDNEQFF. CDR3 nucleotides: TGTGCCAGCAGCCCGGGACTAGACAATGAGCAGTTCTTC.

The CDR3 sequence: CASSGGYRDSPLHF. CDR3 in DNA: TGCGCCAGCAGCGGTGGCTACAGGGATTCACCCCTCCACTTT. The chain recombines TRBV5-1 with TRBJ1-6; D perhaps matches TRBD1 (6 bases). V was cut by 4 bases and J by 8 bases, with 13 bases left in between. The germline gives CDR1 SGHRS, CDR2 YFSETQ. The CDR3 is 14 residues long. The whole variable domain, filled in from reference TRBV5-1 and TRBJ1-6, reads KAGVTQTPRYLIKTRGQQVTLSCSPISGHRSVSWYQQTPGQGLQFLFEYFSETQRNKGNFPGRFSGRQFSNSRSEMNVSTLELGDSALYLCASSGGYRDSPLHFGNGTRLTVT.

The chain joins TRBV19 to TRBJ2-7, with 10 bases lining up with TRBD1. Germline CDR1 is LNHDA and CDR2 is SQIVND (reference sequence). This CDR3 has 15 residues. The V gene end was trimmed by 4 bases and the J gene end by 2 bases; junction bases not matched to a gene: 5. CDR3 residues: CASSTQGQGTYEQYF. The CDR3 nucleotides are TGTGCCAGTAGTACCCAGGGACAGGGGACCTACGAGCAGTACTTC.

The chain has TRBV6-6 and TRBJ1-1, with D maybe TRBD1 (5 bases). Germline lookup yields CDR1 MNHNY and CDR2 SVGAGI (reference sequence). This CDR3 spans 13 amino acids. Trimming shortened V by 4 bases and J by 6 bases, and 12 bases separated the two germline ends. The DNA of the CDR3 is TGTGCCAGCAGTTTAGGGGCATCTTCTGAAGCTTTCTTT. Amino acids: CASSLGASSEAFF.

Many counts were recorded for this clone. The V call is TRBV6-5, the J call TRBJ1-6; 7 bases line up with TRBD1. V lost 4 bases, J lost 7 bases, and 1 base stayed unmatched. Germline CDR1 reads MNHEY; CDR2 reads SVGAGI. This CDR3 spans 13 amino acids. This CDR3 reads CASSSDRNSPLHF. The CDR3 region has the DNA TGTGCCAGCAGTTCGGACAGGAATTCACCCCTCCACTTT.

The chain joins TRBV25-1 to TRBJ1-6; a possible D gene is TRBD1 (5 bases). The CDR3 is made up of 18 amino acids. V shed 4 bases and J shed 3 bases, with 19 bases lying between them. Germline assignment: CDR1 MGHDK and CDR2 SYGVNS. The CDR3 DNA reads TGTGCCAGCAGTGCCATCCAGGGCTCTGGAGACTATAATTCACCCCTCCACTTT. It translates to CASSAIQGSGDYNSPLHF.

This sequence joins TRBV6-5 and TRBJ2-7; TRBD1 might be the D (6 bases). This CDR3 is built from 16 residues. Trimming took 0 bases from V and 6 from J, leaving 18 bases between them. Germline CDR1 reads MNHEY; CDR2 reads SVGAGI. The CDR3 loop reads CASSYSIYRETCEQYF. CDR3 in DNA: TGTGCCAGCAGTTACTCGATTTACAGGGAGACTTGCGAGCAGTACTTC.

The V gene is TRBV29-1, the J gene TRBJ2-3, with 7 bases matching TRBD2. The V and J ends lost 7 bases and 1 base, in that order; junction bases with no gene match: 11. The CDR3 extends over 15 amino acids. Germline assignment: CDR1 SQVTM and CDR2 ANQGSEA. In DNA, the CDR3 is TGCAGCGCCGCCCCCCGGGAGGACGGCACAGATACGCAGTATTTT. Its translation: CSAAPREDGTDTQYF.

Note on this clone: The germline gene is not matched at one end of the junction; a read error may be the cause. The same CDR3 can be traced to other DNA sequences in this sample. This rearrangement joins TRBV28 to TRBJ1-2, with 8 bases lining up with TRBD1. Germline CDR1 MDHEN, CDR2 SYDVKM. The CDR3 runs 14 residues. CDR3 DNA sequence: TGTGCCAGCAGCAGTACTCAGGGGGCCGGTGGCTACACCTTT. Its translation is CASSSTQGAGGYTF.

This clone was recorded once. V is TRBV28 and J is TRBJ2-2; 7 bases align to TRBD2. This CDR3 has 15 amino acids. In germline, CDR1 is MDHEN, CDR2 SYDVKM. The junction had 7 bases not matched to a gene; V was cut back by 3 bases and J by 6 bases. The CDR3 loop reads CASSFLREASGELFF. The CDR3, as DNA: TGTGCCAGCAGTTTCCTACGGGAGGCGTCCGGGGAGCTGTTTTTT.

This chain joins TRBV15 and TRBJ2-7; TRBD1 agrees at 9 bases. V gave up 7 bases and J gave up 2 bases; unmatched junction bases: 6. The length of the CDR3 is 14 residues. Germline CDR1 and CDR2: LNHNV and YYDKDF (reference sequence). In DNA form, the CDR3 reads TGTGCCACCAAAAGGGACAGGGCAGCCTACGAGCAGTACTTC. Translated, it gives CATKRDRAAYEQYF.

This CDR3 reads CASKRDPLAGDNEQFF. The CDR3 bases are TGTGCCAGCAAAAGAGATCCTCTAGCGGGAGACAATGAGCAGTTCTTC. This rearrangement joins TRBV2 to TRBJ2-1, with 10 bases matching TRBD2. Germline values: CDR1 SNHLY, CDR2 FYNNEI. Trimming took 7 bases from V and 5 from J; bases not matched to a gene: 11. The CDR3 loop spans 16 amino acids.

V usage is TRBV18 and J usage is TRBJ1-1; D may be TRBD1 (6 bases). Germline loops: CDR1 KGHSH, CDR2 LQKENI. The CDR3 sequence is 13 residues long. V lost 8 bases and J lost 3, with 13 bases in between. Here the CDR3 DNA reads TGTGCCAGCCTCCCGAACAGGGACACTGAAGCTTTCTTT. It encodes CASLPNRDTEAFF.

This clone was found a few times. This chain connects TRBV27 to TRBJ2-1; possibly TRBD2 for D (6 bases). Germline values: CDR1 MNHEY, CDR2 SMNVEV (reference sequence). The CDR3 sequence is 15 residues long. V was pared by 10 bases and J by 4 bases, with 20 bases between. For the CDR3, the DNA is TGTGCCACCGGAGGGGTGGCAGTCGGGTACAATGAGCAGTTCTTC. As protein: CATGGVAVGYNEQFF.

V usage is TRBV19 and J usage is TRBJ2-6; 7 bases line up with TRBD1. V was clipped by 6 bases and J by 0 bases; unmatched bases: 2. The CDR3 contains 15 residues. Germline V gene data show CDR1 as LNHDA and CDR2 as SQIVND (reference sequence). This chain's CDR3 is CASSPGGSGANVLTF. The DNA of the CDR3 is TGTGCCAGTAGCCCAGGGGGCTCTGGGGCCAACGTCCTGACTTTC. Complete variable domain (other parts from reference TRBV19 and TRBJ2-6): DGGITQSPKYLFRKEGQNVTLSCEQNLNHDAMYWYRQDPGQGLRLIYYSQIVNDFQKGDIAEGYSVSREKKESFPLTVTSAQKNPTAFYLCASSPGGSGANVLTFGAGSRLTVL.

The CDR3 nucleotides read TGTGCCAGCAGCTTAGAAGGGGGCCTCACTTACGAGCAGTACTTC. Translation: CASSLEGGLTYEQYF. The chain has TRBV11-2 and TRBJ2-7; 7 bases map to TRBD1. Unmatched junction bases numbered 6, after V lost 0 bases and J lost 4 bases. The CDR3 contains 15 residues. Looked up from germline, CDR1 is SGHAT and CDR2 is FQNNGV. Full variable domain (missing parts from reference TRBV11-2 and TRBJ2-7): EAGVAQSPRYKIIEKRQSVAFWCNPISGHATLYWYQQILGQGPKLLIQFQNNGVVDDSQLPKDRFSAERLKGVDSTLKIQPAKLEDSAVYLCASSLEGGLTYEQYFGPGTRLTVT.

The rearrangement links TRBV27 to TRBJ2-5, with 7 bases that match TRBD1. The DNA end lines up better with TRBJ2-7; the J call may be wrong. The V gene's germline CDR1 is MNHEY and CDR2 SMNVEV (reference sequence). This CDR3 region has 14 residues. CDR3 coding DNA: TGTGCCAGCAGTCCCCGACAGGGTTTCTACGAGCAGTACTTC. Translation: CASSPRQGFYEQYF.

CDR3 nucleotides: TGTGCCAGCAGCCAAGGACTAGCGGGCGAGACCCAGTACTTC. Translated, it gives CASSQGLAGETQYF. The chain employs TRBV4-2 and TRBJ2-5, with 10 bases identical to TRBD2. The germline V gene has CDR1 LGHNA and CDR2 YNFKEQ. The CDR3 spans 14 residues. V was pared by 1 base and J by 5 bases, with 1 base of the junction left unmatched.